Presented here are 14 T cell receptor beta chains from one specimen sequenced in a study of blood T cell repertoires in COVID-19. Produced via immunoSEQ multiplex PCR; TCRdb's table is partial and in-frame only. The sample consists of 400,000 or so clones, roughly 86% of them appearing once. The specimen sequenced was peripheral blood. Source of these receptors: a human donor in a cohort sampled during active COVID-19.

The chain recombines TRBV5-4 with TRBJ2-7; 7 bases agree with TRBD1. Trimming took 4 bases from V and 1 from J; bases not matched to a gene: 8. CDR1 is SGHNT and CDR2 is YYREEE in the germline V gene (reference sequence). This CDR3 contains 15 residues. The chain's CDR3 is CASSQGTAKSYEQYF. The CDR3 nucleotides are TGTGCCAGCAGCCAGGGGACAGCGAAATCCTACGAGCAGTACTTC.

The rearrangement links TRBV6-1 to TRBJ1-5; D uncertain. CDR1 and CDR2 from the germline V gene are MNHNS and SASEGT. V lost 2 bases, J lost 4 bases, and 9 bases lay in between. CDR3 length: 14 residues. CDR3: CASSELAGNQPQHF. The CDR3 DNA reads as TGTGCCAGCAGTGAACTTGCGGGGAATCAGCCCCAGCATTTT.

This clone has more than one count but fewer than ten. The J gene is TRBJ2-3, the V gene TRBV3-1 (or the pseudogene TRBV3-2); 16 positions agree with TRBD2. This CDR3 has 18 amino acids. Losses at the gene ends were 1 base for V and 4 bases for J; bases not matched to a gene: 5. CDR1 LGHDT and CDR2 YNNKEL come from the germline V gene (reference sequence). The CDR3 bases are TGTGCCAGCAGCCAAGCTGGGACTAGCGGGAGGGTTGCAGATACGCAGTATTTT. Translation: CASSQAGTSGRVADTQYF.

The J gene is TRBJ2-7, the V gene TRBV7-8; D remains ambiguous. V gave up 5 bases and J gave up 10 bases, with 18 bases separating them. The CDR3 consists of 13 residues. Germline assignment: CDR1 SGHVS and CDR2 FQNEAQ. CDR3 protein: CASSAVGLGPQYF. The CDR3 bases are TGTGCCAGCAGCGCCGTGGGTTTGGGCCCCCAGTACTTC.

Only one count was recorded for this clone. J is TRBJ2-5 and V is TRBV5-4; 7 bases map to TRBD2. Germline V gives CDR1 SGHNT, CDR2 YYREEE (reference sequence). The CDR3 runs 12 residues. With V trimmed by 9 bases and J by 0 bases, 2 bases remained unmatched. CDR3 residues: CATGLDQETQYF. The CDR3, as DNA: TGTGCCACCGGACTAGACCAAGAGACCCAGTACTTC. Full variable domain (outside the CDR3, taken from reference TRBV5-4 and TRBJ2-5): ETGVTQSPTHLIKTRGQQVTLRCSSQSGHNTVSWYQQALGQGPQFIFQYYREEENGRGNFPPRFSGLQFPNYSSELNVNALELDDSALYLCATGLDQETQYFGPGTRLLVL.

The chain has TRBV10-3 and TRBJ1-2, with 8 bases fitting TRBD1. The CDR3 consists of 13 residues. The junction had 7 bases not matched to a gene; V was cut back by 5 bases and J by 8 bases. CDR1 and CDR2 from the germline V gene are ENHRY and SYGVKD. The CDR3, as DNA: TGTGCCATCAGTAAACGACAGGGGCGCGGCTACACCTTC. Amino acids: CAISKRQGRGYTF.

The chain uses TRBV7-2 and TRBJ2-1, with TRBD2 identical over 8 bases. This CDR3 has 14 residues. Germline lookup yields CDR1 SGHTA and CDR2 FQGNSA. J gave up 13 bases and V 4 bases, and 12 bases lay outside the gene matches. The CDR3 loop is CASSSQSGTRGQFF. The CDR3 region has the DNA TGTGCCAGCAGCTCTCAATCCGGGACTAGGGGCCAGTTCTTC.

This chain joins TRBV7-2 and TRBJ1-2, with unresolved D. This CDR3 has 14 amino acids. The V and J ends lost 2 bases and 8 bases respectively, with 15 bases between them. Germline assignment: CDR1 SGHTA and CDR2 FQGNSA. CDR3 sequence reads: CASSLYASPLGYTF. As DNA, the CDR3 is TGTGCCAGCAGCTTATACGCCAGTCCATTAGGCTACACCTTC.

This rearrangement joins TRBV2 to TRBJ1-1, with 7 bases fitting TRBD1. J lost 1 base, V lost 8 bases, and 7 bases had no gene match. CDR3 length equals 14 residues. Per germline, CDR1 SNHLY and CDR2 FYNNEI. CDR3 sequence reads: CASVFGDRNTEAFF. DNA of the CDR3: TGTGCCAGCGTATTCGGGGACAGGAACACTGAAGCTTTCTTT.

In its sample, this clone was seen a few times. V and J are TRBV28 and TRBJ2-5; TRBD2 agrees at 7 bases. V dropped 5 bases and J dropped 5; count of bases not matched to a gene: 5. The CDR3 has 13 residues. Germline CDR1 and CDR2: MDHEN and SYDVKM. The CDR3 loop is CASSTTSYETQYF. DNA of the CDR3: TGTGCCAGCAGTACGACTAGCTACGAGACCCAGTACTTC.

The chain is built from TRBV14 and TRBJ1-2, with TRBD1 matching over 9 bases. This CDR3 contains 16 residues. CDR1 and CDR2 (germline): SGHDN, FVKESK. V was pared by 3 bases and J by 4 bases, with 9 bases of the junction left unmatched. The CDR3 DNA follows: TGTGCCAGCAGCCAGCTGACCGGGACAGGGACCTATGGCTACACCTTC. It codes for CASSQLTGTGTYGYTF. Full variable domain (missing parts from reference TRBV14 and TRBJ1-2): EAGVTQFPSHSVIEKGQTVTLRCDPISGHDNLYWYRRVMGKEIKFLLHFVKESKQDESGMPNNRFLAERTGGTYSTLKVQPAELEDSGVYFCASSQLTGTGTYGYTFGSGTRLTVV.

CDR3 coding DNA: TGTGCCAGCAGTGAACGGGTCGAGCAGTACTTC. It specifies CASSERVEQYF. The V and J genes are TRBV6-1 and TRBJ2-7; D gene unclear. This CDR3 has 11 amino acids. The germline V gene encodes CDR1 MNHNS and CDR2 SASEGT. With 2 bases removed from V and 6 bases from J, the gap between germline ends came to 5 bases.

The rearrangement links TRBV4-2 to TRBJ2-4, with D maybe TRBD1 (6 bases). In germline, CDR1 is LGHNA, CDR2 YNFKEQ. Trimming shortened V by 1 base and J by 4 bases, and 14 bases separated the two germline ends. The CDR3 contains 16 residues. CDR3 in DNA: TGTGCCAGCAGCCAAGTAAGGGGGAGCTTTAAAAACATTCAGTACTTC. It codes for CASSQVRGSFKNIQYF.

On this clone: The same CDR3 is also encoded by other DNA sequences in this sample. The chain joins TRBV3-1 (or the pseudogene TRBV3-2) to TRBJ2-3; D ambiguous. The CDR3 consists of 14 residues. Between the trimmed V and J ends, which lost 0 bases and 2 bases, there was a span of 6 bases. Looked up from germline, CDR1 is LGHDT and CDR2 is YNNKEL (reference sequence). The CDR3 sequence: CASSQDLSTDTQYF. The DNA of the CDR3 is TGTGCCAGCAGCCAAGATCTATCCACAGATACGCAGTATTTT.